The TCR beta chain under discussion was sequenced for a study of blood T cell repertoires in COVID-19. Assay: immunoSEQ multiplex PCR; the TCRdb copy retains only in-frame clones and omits some. The sample includes 85,000 to 130,000 clones, about 91% of them seen just once. The CDR3 length is 16 residues. The germline V gene encodes CDR1 SGHDT and CDR2 YYEEEE. Unmatched junction bases numbered 6, after V lost 3 bases and J lost 1 base. This chain links TRBV5-6 with TRBJ2-1; the match to TRBD2 covers 8 bases. The TCR was taken from a human donor in a cohort sampled during active COVID-19. Material for sequencing was peripheral blood. The CDR3 here is CASSSASGPSYNEQFF. The CDR3, as DNA: TGTGCCAGCAGCTCGGCTAGCGGGCCTTCCTACAATGAGCAGTTCTTC.